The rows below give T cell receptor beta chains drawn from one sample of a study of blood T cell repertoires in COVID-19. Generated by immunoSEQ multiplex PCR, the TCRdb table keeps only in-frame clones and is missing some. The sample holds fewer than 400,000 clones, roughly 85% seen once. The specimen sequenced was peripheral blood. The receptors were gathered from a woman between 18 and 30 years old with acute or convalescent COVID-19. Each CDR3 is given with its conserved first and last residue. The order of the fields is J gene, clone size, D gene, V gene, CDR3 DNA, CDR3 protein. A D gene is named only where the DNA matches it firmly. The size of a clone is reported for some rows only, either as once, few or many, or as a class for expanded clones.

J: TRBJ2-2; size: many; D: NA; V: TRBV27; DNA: TGTGCCAGCAGGTCGGGATCCGGGGAGCTGTTTTTT; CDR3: CASRSGSGELFF
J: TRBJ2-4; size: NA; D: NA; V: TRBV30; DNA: TGTGCCTGGAGTGTGGCAGGGGTACTTTTGGCCAAAAACATTCAGTACTTC; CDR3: CAWSVAGVLLAKNIQYF
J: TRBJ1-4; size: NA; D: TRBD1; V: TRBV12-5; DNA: TGTGCTAGTGGCCGGACAGGGGTTGAAAAACTGTTTTTT; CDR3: CASGRTGVEKLFF
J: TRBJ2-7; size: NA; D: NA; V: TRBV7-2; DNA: TGTGCCAGCAGCTTAGGCACAGTAGCCTACGAGCAGTACTTC; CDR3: CASSLGTVAYEQYF
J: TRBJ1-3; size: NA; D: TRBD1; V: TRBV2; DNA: TGTGCCAGCAGGCCAGGACAGGGACGTTTTGGAAACACCATATATTTT; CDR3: CASRPGQGRFGNTIYF
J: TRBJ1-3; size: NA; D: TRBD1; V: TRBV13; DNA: TGTGCCAGCAGCCGCAGGGGACAGGGGCCCTTCTCTGGAAACACCATATATTTT; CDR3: CASSRRGQGPFSGNTIYF
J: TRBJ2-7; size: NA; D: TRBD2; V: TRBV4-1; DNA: TGCGCCAGCAGCCACCACGGACTAGCGGGTCACTACGAGCAGTACTTC; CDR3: CASSHHGLAGHYEQYF
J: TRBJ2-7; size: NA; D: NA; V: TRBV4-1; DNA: TGCGCCAGCAGCCAGGACTTGCACGAGCAGTACTTC; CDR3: CASSQDLHEQYF
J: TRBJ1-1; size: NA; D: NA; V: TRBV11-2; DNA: TGTGCCAGCAGCTTAGAGCTAGGAGGGAGGACTGAAGCTTTCTTT; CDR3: CASSLELGGRTEAFF
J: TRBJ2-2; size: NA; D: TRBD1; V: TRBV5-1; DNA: TGCGCCAGCAGCTCACCACAGGGGGCGGTCACCGGGGAGCTGTTTTTT; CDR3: CASSSPQGAVTGELFF
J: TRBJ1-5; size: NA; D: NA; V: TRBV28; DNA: TGTGCCAGCACCTTATTGGGGAGAGGCAATCAGCCCCAGCATTTT; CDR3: CASTLLGRGNQPQHF
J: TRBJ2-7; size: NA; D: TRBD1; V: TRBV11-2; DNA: TGTGCCAGCAGCTCAACCGGGACAGGGGTGCCGTACGAGCAGTACTTC; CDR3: CASSSTGTGVPYEQYF
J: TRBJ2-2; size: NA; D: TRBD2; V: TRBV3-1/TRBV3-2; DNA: TGTGCCAGCAGCCAAGATTTTGGGGGGGGACCGTACACCGGGGAGCTGTTTTTT; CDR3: CASSQDFGGGPYTGELFF
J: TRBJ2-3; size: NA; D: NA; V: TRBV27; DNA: TGTGCCAGCAGTCCGCTGGGCGTGGGTTACACAGATACGCAGTATTTT; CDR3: CASSPLGVGYTDTQYF
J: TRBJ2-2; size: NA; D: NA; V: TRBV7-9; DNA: TGTGCCAGCAGCTTAAGCGACAAGGCCCAAGGGGACACCGGGGAGCTGTTTTTT; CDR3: CASSLSDKAQGDTGELFF
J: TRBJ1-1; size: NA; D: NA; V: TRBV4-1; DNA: TGCGCCAGCAGCCCACCTATGAACACTGAAGCTTTCTTT; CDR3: CASSPPMNTEAFF
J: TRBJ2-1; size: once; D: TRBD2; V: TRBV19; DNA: TGTGCCAGTAGTATAGAGGGACTAGCGGGATATGAGCAGTTCTTC; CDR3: CASSIEGLAGYEQFF
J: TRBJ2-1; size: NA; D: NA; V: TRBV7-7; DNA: TGTGCCAGCAGCCCCTCTCGAGAGCCAGGGATGGGCGAGCAGTTCTTC; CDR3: CASSPSREPGMGEQFF
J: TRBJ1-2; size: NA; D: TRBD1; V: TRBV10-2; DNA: TGCGCCAGCAGCGACTTGGACAGGGACGGTGGCTACACCTTC; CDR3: CASSDLDRDGGYTF
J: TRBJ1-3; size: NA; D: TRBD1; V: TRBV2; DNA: TGTGCCAGCAATGTAGCAGGGGGCTCTGGAAACACCATATATTTT; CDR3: CASNVAGGSGNTIYF
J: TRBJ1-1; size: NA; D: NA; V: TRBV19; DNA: TGTGCCAGTTCGGGAAGGGGAGCGGGCACTGAAGCTTTCTTT; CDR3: CASSGRGAGTEAFF
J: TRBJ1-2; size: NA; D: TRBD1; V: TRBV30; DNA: TGTGCCTGGGTAGGGACAGGGAAAGGCTATGGCTACACCTTC; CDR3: CAWVGTGKGYGYTF
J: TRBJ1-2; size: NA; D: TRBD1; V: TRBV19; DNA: TGTGCCAGTAGTAGGGACAGGGAAGAGCGCTATGGCTACACCTTC; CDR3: CASSRDREERYGYTF
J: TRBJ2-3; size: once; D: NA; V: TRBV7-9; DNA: TGTGCCAGCAGCCGGAGGGATTCTAGCACAGATACGCAGTATTTT; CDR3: CASSRRDSSTDTQYF
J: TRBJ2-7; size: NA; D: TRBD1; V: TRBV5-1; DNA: TGCGCCAGTGCTTCCGGGACAGCTAACTCCTACGAGCAGTACTTC; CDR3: CASASGTANSYEQYF
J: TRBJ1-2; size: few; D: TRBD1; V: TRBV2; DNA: TGTGCCAGCGGACAGGGGAATAACTATGGCTACACCTTC; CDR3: CASGQGNNYGYTF
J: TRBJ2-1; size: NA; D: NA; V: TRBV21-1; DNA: TGTGCCAGCAGCGAGCAGGACAGGGGTTCGTGGAATGAGCAGTTCTTC; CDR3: CASSEQDRGSWNEQFF
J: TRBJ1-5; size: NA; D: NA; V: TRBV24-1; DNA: TGTGCCACCAGTGACCGGGACGGGGGGGATCAGCCCCAGCATTTT; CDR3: CATSDRDGGDQPQHF
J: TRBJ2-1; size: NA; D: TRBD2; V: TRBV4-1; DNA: TGCGCCAGCAGCCAAGCCAGGACTAGTGGGAGCTACAATGAGCAGTTCTTC; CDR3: CASSQARTSGSYNEQFF
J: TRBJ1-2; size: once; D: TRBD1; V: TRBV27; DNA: TGTGCCAGCAGCCTGGCGGCCGGACAGGGAAGCTATGGCTACACCTTC; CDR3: CASSLAAGQGSYGYTF